This TCR beta chain came from a study of Graves' ophthalmopathy and Graves' hyperthyroidism. Study context: Samples of peripheral blood were obtained at initial diagnosis, prior to treatment of any kind. Notes on the study in general: A 13-signature model separated ophthalmopathy from stable hyperthyroidism, reaching 85% to 90% sensitivity and less than 82% specificity cross-validated. The model's prediction of ophthalmopathy progression had approximately 67% sensitivity and around 77% specificity.

Germline CDR1 SQVTM, CDR2 ANQGSEA. V shed 6 bases and J shed 6 bases, with 14 bases lying between them. There are 12 residues in the CDR3. Comment on this clonotype: Antigen specificity is unknown.

Included hyperthyroidism patients were aged 18 to 65 and newly diagnosed (under 2 months' duration). Amplifying from RNA transcripts, the study obtained TCR beta CDR3 regions. Amplification began with first-round RT-PCR using HTBI primers, then second-round multiplex PCR was performed. TCRdb reprocessed the multiplex PCR reads via MiXCR and lists one record per CDR3 protein. The sample has 600,000 to 650,000 distinct CDR3 sequences; roughly 20% are singletons. The chain employs TRBV29-1 and TRBJ1-1; possibly TRBD1 for D (5 bases). The material sequenced was peripheral blood. The sequence was collected from a woman between 18 and 30 years old with stable Graves' hyperthyroidism. Some clones in this sample may be carry-over from other donors' samples. CDR3 sequence: CSVVGWGPEAFF. DNA for the CDR3: TGCAGCGTCGTGGGGTGGGGCCCTGAAGCTTTCTTT. Variable domain in full (rest from reference TRBV29-1 and TRBJ1-1): SAVISQKPSRDICQRGTSLTIQCQVDSQVTMMFWYRQQPGQSLTLIATANQGSEATYESGFVIDKFPISRPNLTFSTLTVSNMSPEDSSIYLCSVVGWGPEAFFGQGTRLTVV.